This entry describes one T cell receptor (beta chain). The data were obtained in a study of shared clonotypes between healthy human individuals. Sequencing used immunoSEQ multiplex PCR; TCRdb keeps in-frame clones, though not all of them. Among 2,500,000 or so clones listed, 85% to 95% were seen once. There are 15 residues in the CDR3. Germline CDR1 MNHNS, CDR2 SASEGT. The V gene lost 3 bases and the J gene lost 0 bases, with 10 bases spanning the gap. The chain carries TRBV6-1 and TRBJ2-3; TRBD1 is a possible D gene (5 bases). Sequencing was carried out using naive CD4+ T cells sorted from blood. Subset denoted: CD45RA+ positively selected. This clonotype was sampled from a man aged 18 to 30 in good health. In nucleotides, the CDR3 is TGTGCCAGCAGTGATTCAGGGCATAGCACAGATACGCAGTATTTT. Residues: CASSDSGHSTDTQYF.